One sample yielded the 20 T cell receptor beta chains listed below, sequenced in a study of blood T cell repertoires in COVID-19. Repertoires were generated with immunoSEQ multiplex PCR, while TCRdb's copy carries only in-frame clones and drops some. The sample yields 110,000 or so clones, 60% to 85% seen once. The sequencing input was peripheral blood. These receptors all stem from a man aged 65 to 85 with acute or convalescent COVID-19.

The chain recombines TRBV11-3 with TRBJ2-2; D perhaps matches TRBD1 (5 bases). The CDR3 consists of 14 residues. Germline V gives CDR1 SGHNT, CDR2 YENEEA. Trimming stripped 2 bases from V and 4 bases from J, with 8 bases between. The CDR3 bases are TGTGCCAGCAGCTTAAGTAGGGGCACCGGGGAGCTGTTTTTT. This codes for CASSLSRGTGELFF.

This clone was counted between two and nine times. The chain couples TRBV9 to TRBJ2-3; 12 nucleotides match TRBD2. The J segment lost 2 bases and the V segment lost 3 bases, leaving 7 bases of the junction unmatched. Germline V lookup: CDR1 SGDLS, CDR2 YYNGEE. The CDR3 spans 17 residues. The CDR3 bases are TGTGCCAGCAGCGGGCTAGCGGGGGGGGCAGCCACAGATACGCAGTATTTT. Translation gives CASSGLAGGAATDTQYF.

The chain employs TRBV23-1 and TRBJ2-7, with D possibly TRBD2 on 6 matching bases. TRBV23-1 counts as an open reading frame of uncertain function. Trimming left V 4 bases short and J 12 bases short, with 19 bases between. The CDR3 spans 13 residues. CDR3 bases: TGCGCCAGCAGTCCAGGGCGGAGGGGAGGTTGGTACTTC. Protein: CASSPGRRGGWYF.

The genes are TRBV9 and TRBJ2-2, with D unclear. Per the germline V gene, CDR1 is SGDLS and CDR2 is YYNGEE. The CDR3 runs 16 residues. V was shortened by 0 bases and J by 0 bases, with 9 bases between the two germline ends. CDR3 sequence (DNA): TGTGCCAGCAGCGTAGCTCAGAACGCGAACACCGGGGAGCTGTTTTTT. Translation: CASSVAQNANTGELFF. The entire variable domain, with the rest obtained from reference TRBV9 and TRBJ2-2, is as follows: DSGVTQTPKHLITATGQRVTLRCSPRSGDLSVYWYQQSLDQGLQFLIQYYNGEERAKGNILERFSAQQFPDLHSELNLSSLELGDSALYFCASSVAQNANTGELFFGEGSRLTVL.

The chain links TRBV5-6 to TRBJ2-7; TRBD1 matches at 7 bases. The CDR3 consists of 14 residues. CDR1 SGHDT and CDR2 YYEEEE come from the germline V gene. V shed 1 base, J shed 4 bases, and the junction held 5 bases outside the gene matches. The CDR3 is CASSLTGEKYEQYF. The CDR3, as DNA: TGTGCCAGCAGCTTGACAGGGGAGAAATACGAGCAGTACTTC. The full variable domain, in which reference TRBV5-6 and TRBJ2-7 provide the parts outside the CDR3, is DAGVTQSPTHLIKTRGQQVTLRCSPKSGHDTVSWYQQALGQGPQFIFQYYEEEERQRGNFPDRFSGHQFPNYSSELNVNALLLGDSALYLCASSLTGEKYEQYFGPGTRLTVT.

This clone was seen only once. The rearrangement links TRBV4-2 to TRBJ2-1, with unresolved D. Looked up from germline, CDR1 is LGHNA and CDR2 is YNFKEQ. This CDR3 is built from 13 residues. Trimming left V 0 bases short and J 7 bases short, with 7 bases between. CDR3 region: CASSQDPRNEQFF. In DNA form, the CDR3 reads TGTGCCAGCAGCCAAGATCCTAGAAATGAGCAGTTCTTC.

V is TRBV5-6 and J is TRBJ1-1, with D perhaps TRBD1 (6 bases). Per the germline V gene, CDR1 is SGHDT and CDR2 is YYEEEE. V lost 0 bases to trimming and J lost 3 bases, with 15 bases between them. The CDR3 contains 16 residues. CDR3 bases: TGTGCCAGCAGCTTGGTACAGGGTACTGAGGACACTGAAGCTTTCTTT. Its protein is CASSLVQGTEDTEAFF.

The chain carries TRBV9 and TRBJ1-1; 11 bases match TRBD1. The CDR3 totals 13 residues. Germline CDR1 is SGDLS and CDR2 is YYNGEE. V shed 2 bases and J 8 bases; nucleotides not matched to a gene: 2. The DNA of the CDR3 is TGTGCCAGCAGCGTGCGGACAGGGGGCGAAGCTTTCTTT. It yields the protein CASSVRTGGEAFF.

The chain links TRBV2 to TRBJ2-3; tentatively, D is TRBD2 (5 bases). Germline CDR1 is SNHLY and CDR2 is FYNNEI. The CDR3 has 14 residues. Trimming pared 4 bases from V and 0 bases from J, leaving 8 bases between. CDR3 sequence reads: CASSAWTSTDTQYF. The CDR3 bases are TGTGCCAGCAGTGCCTGGACTAGCACAGATACGCAGTATTTT.

The CDR3: CASSYGQADTQYF. The DNA of the CDR3 is TGTGCCAGCAGTTACGGCCAGGCGGATACGCAGTATTTT. J is TRBJ2-3 and V is TRBV6-6; D gene ambiguous. CDR3 length: 13 amino acids. Germline CDR1 is MNHNY and CDR2 is SVGAGI (reference sequence). V lost 2 bases to trimming and J lost 6 bases, with 9 bases between them.

This clone has just a few counts. The chain recombines TRBV27 with TRBJ1-6; no firm D call. V was clipped by 7 bases and J by 10 bases, with 5 bases between them. Germline V gene lookup returns CDR1 MNHEY and CDR2 SMNVEV (reference sequence). CDR3 length: 10 amino acids. The CDR3 DNA follows: TGTGCCAGCAACGAGTCACCCCTCCACTTT. As protein: CASNESPLHF.

The chain has TRBV27 and TRBJ1-1; D might be TRBD1 (5 bases). Germline-derived CDR1 and CDR2 are MNHEY and SMNVEV (reference sequence). V lost 5 bases to trimming and J lost 10 bases, with 20 bases between them. The CDR3 loop spans 14 amino acids. In DNA, the CDR3 is TGTGCCAGCAGTCTGCGTCCGCGGGGGGTAGGAGCTTTCTTT. This codes for CASSLRPRGVGAFF.

This chain connects TRBV30 to TRBJ2-1, with 8 nucleotides matching TRBD2. Trimming at V came to 6 bases and at J to 3 bases, leaving 1 base not matched to a gene. CDR3 length: 12 amino acids. Germline V gives CDR1 GTSNPN, CDR2 SVGIG (reference sequence). The CDR3: CACSGDYNEQFF. CDR3 coding DNA: TGTGCCTGTAGCGGGGACTACAATGAGCAGTTCTTC. The entire variable domain, with the rest obtained from reference TRBV30 and TRBJ2-1, is as follows: SQTIHQWPATLVQPVGSPLSLECTVEGTSNPNLYWYRQAAGRGLQLLFYSVGIGQISSEVPQNLSASRPQDRQFILSSKKLLLSDSGFYLCACSGDYNEQFFGPGTRLTVL.

The chain has TRBV18 and TRBJ1-5; D perhaps matches TRBD1 (5 bases). Germline V gene data show CDR1 as KGHSH and CDR2 as LQKENI. This CDR3 comprises 14 residues. V shed 3 bases and J shed 4 bases, with 10 bases lying between them. CDR3 in DNA: TGTGCCAGCTCACCGGGACGGGAGAATCAGCCCCAGCATTTT. Protein sequence: CASSPGRENQPQHF.

This clone came up a few times. This chain links TRBV11-1 with TRBJ1-1; D is unresolved. CDR1 and CDR2 from the germline V gene are SGHAT and FQDESV (reference sequence). The CDR3 totals 15 residues. V gave up 5 bases and J gave up 0 bases, with 13 bases separating them. CDR3 sequence: CASSQRLNLNTEAFF. In nucleotides, the CDR3 is TGTGCCAGCAGCCAGAGACTAAACTTGAACACTGAAGCTTTCTTT.

This chain uses TRBV19 with TRBJ1-4; TRBD1 might be the D (6 bases). Germline CDR1 reads LNHDA; CDR2 reads SQIVND (reference sequence). V lost 7 bases and J 4 bases, leaving 7 bases between the germline ends. The CDR3 totals 12 residues. CDR3 bases: TGTGCCAGTAACAGGGTTAATGAAAAACTGTTTTTT. It codes for CASNRVNEKLFF.

The chain links TRBV10-3 to TRBJ2-2; 12 nucleotides line up with TRBD2. The V and J ends lost 4 bases and 3 bases, in that order; junction bases with no gene match: 0. The germline gives CDR1 ENHRY, CDR2 SYGVKD. This CDR3 has 15 residues. The CDR3 reads CAISGLAGDTGELFF. In DNA form, the CDR3 reads TGTGCCATCAGTGGACTAGCGGGAGACACCGGGGAGCTGTTTTTT.

CDR3 in amino acids: CASTQVETQYF. The DNA for the CDR3 is TGTGCCAGCACTCAGGTGGAGACCCAGTACTTC. The chain has TRBV2 and TRBJ2-5; D call uncertain. The CDR3 sequence is 11 residues long. Germline assignment: CDR1 SNHLY and CDR2 FYNNEI. Trimming took off 7 bases at V and 5 bases at J, with 8 bases between the two ends. Variable domain in full (rest from reference TRBV2 and TRBJ2-5): EPEVTQTPSHQVTQMGQEVILRCVPISNHLYFYWYRQILGQKVEFLVSFYNNEISEKSEIFDDQFSVERPDGSNFTLKIRSTKLEDSAMYFCASTQVETQYFGPGTRLLVL.

J is TRBJ2-5 and V is TRBV7-2, with 13 nucleotides matching TRBD2. Germline V gene lookup returns CDR1 SGHTA and CDR2 FQGNSA. Unmatched junction bases numbered 3, after V lost 6 bases and J lost 5 bases. This CDR3 has 14 residues. In DNA form, the CDR3 reads TGTGCCAGCAGTTCGGGACTAGCGGGGGAGACCCAGTACTTC. Translated: CASSSGLAGETQYF.

The chain employs TRBV2 and TRBJ1-1, with a possible D match to TRBD1 (5 bases). Germline V gene sequence: CDR1 SNHLY, CDR2 FYNNEI. The CDR3 has 14 residues. With 6 bases removed from V and 5 bases from J, the gap between germline ends came to 16 bases. The CDR3 coding sequence is TGTGCCAGCAGCCCCGGGACCGGGGGGACTGAAGCTTTCTTT. The encoded protein is CASSPGTGGTEAFF.